This T cell receptor beta chain originates from a study of blood T cell repertoires in COVID-19. The ends were cut back, 8 bases at V and 2 bases at J, with 12 bases in the middle. Per germline, CDR1 SGHTA and CDR2 FQGTGA. CDR3 length: 13 amino acids. In the original analysis: Amplification of reference gene primers provided the estimated nucleated cell counts. The data were produced by immunoSEQ multiplex PCR, yet TCRdb's version contains in-frame clones alone and is incomplete. V and J calls plus clone size are reproduced from that table; the DNA served to infer D and trimming. The table has fewer than 450,000 clones, about 87% seen once.

The V gene is TRBV7-3, the J gene TRBJ1-1; a weak D match, TRBD1 (6 bases). Sequencing used peripheral blood. The sequence was collected from a woman aged 50 to 60 with COVID-19, enrolled during active disease. CDR3 bases: TGTGCCAGCCGCCGGGGGGCTAACACTGAAGCTTTCTTT. Translation: CASRRGANTEAFF.